This TCR beta chain derives from a study of early T cells in non-severe SARS-CoV-2 infection. Study background: Unsorted whole-blood RNA was sequenced in bulk, leaving chains unpaired.

Individual cDNA molecules were tagged with unique molecular identifiers, the study reported. Via MiXCR, TCRdb re-called the 5' RACE reads, giving one row per CDR3 protein. The data hold fewer than 120,000 distinct CDR3 sequences, with roughly 13% observed a single time. Losses at the gene ends were 4 bases for V and 0 bases for J; bases not matched to a gene: 3. Germline CDR1 reads DFQATT; CDR2 reads SNEGSKA (reference sequence). The CDR3 extends over 14 amino acids. Study results and caveats: A preference for anti-spike CD8 responses marked VDJdb matching, which missed private and CD4 specificities.

This clonotype was counted between two and nine times. The antigen is unknown. The chain joins TRBV20-1 to TRBJ2-3; the match to TRBD1 covers 8 bases. Sequences were derived from whole blood, sampled at baseline. This receptor was taken from an adult who was a healthcare worker with PCR-confirmed SARS-CoV-2 infection or an uninfected control (not recorded which). CDR3 sequence (DNA): TGCAGTGCTACGGACAGGGAAAGCACAGATACGCAGTATTTT. Protein sequence: CSATDRESTDTQYF.